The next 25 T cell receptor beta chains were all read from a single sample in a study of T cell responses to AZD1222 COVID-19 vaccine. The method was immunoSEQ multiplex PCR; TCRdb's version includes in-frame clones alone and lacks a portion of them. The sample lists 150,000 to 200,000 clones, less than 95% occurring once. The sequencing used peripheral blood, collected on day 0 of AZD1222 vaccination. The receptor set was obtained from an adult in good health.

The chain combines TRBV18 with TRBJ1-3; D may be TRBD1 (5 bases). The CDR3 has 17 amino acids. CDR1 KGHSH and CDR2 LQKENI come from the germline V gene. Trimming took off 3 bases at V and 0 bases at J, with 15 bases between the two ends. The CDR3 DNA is TGTGCCAGCTCACCTTACCAGGGCGAAGTCTCTGGAAACACCATATATTTT. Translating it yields CASSPYQGEVSGNTIYF.

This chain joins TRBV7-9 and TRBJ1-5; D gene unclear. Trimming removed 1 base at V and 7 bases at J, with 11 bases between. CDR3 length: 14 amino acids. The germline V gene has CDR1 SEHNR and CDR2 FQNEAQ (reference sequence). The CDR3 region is CASSLGGFKQPQHF. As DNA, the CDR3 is TGTGCCAGCAGCTTAGGTGGATTCAAACAGCCCCAGCATTTT.

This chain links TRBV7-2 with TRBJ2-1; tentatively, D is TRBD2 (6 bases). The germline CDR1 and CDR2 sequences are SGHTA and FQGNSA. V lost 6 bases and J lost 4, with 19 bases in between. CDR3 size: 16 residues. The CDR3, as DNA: TGTGCCAGCAGGGAGGGGAGAGAGCGGGCGTACAATGAGCAGTTCTTC. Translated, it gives CASREGRERAYNEQFF.

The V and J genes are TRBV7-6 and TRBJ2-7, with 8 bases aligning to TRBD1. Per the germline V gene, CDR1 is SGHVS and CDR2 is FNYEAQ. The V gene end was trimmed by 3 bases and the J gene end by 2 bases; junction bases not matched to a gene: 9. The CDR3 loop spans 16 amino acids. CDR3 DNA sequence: TGTGCCAGCAGCTTGGGCCCGGGACAGGCCACCTACGAGCAGTACTTC. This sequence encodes CASSLGPGQATYEQYF. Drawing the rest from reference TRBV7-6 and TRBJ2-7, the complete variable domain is GAGVSQSPRYKVTKRGQDVALRCDPISGHVSLYWYRQALGQGPEFLTYFNYEAQQDKSGLPNDRFSAERPEGSISTLTIQRTEQRDSAMYRCASSLGPGQATYEQYFGPGTRLTVT.

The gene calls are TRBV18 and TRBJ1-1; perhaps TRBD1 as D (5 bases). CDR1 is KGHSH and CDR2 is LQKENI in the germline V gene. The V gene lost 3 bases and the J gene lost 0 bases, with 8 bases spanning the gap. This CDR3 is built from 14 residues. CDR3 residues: CASSPKGMNTEAFF. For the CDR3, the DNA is TGTGCCAGCTCACCCAAGGGGATGAACACTGAAGCTTTCTTT.

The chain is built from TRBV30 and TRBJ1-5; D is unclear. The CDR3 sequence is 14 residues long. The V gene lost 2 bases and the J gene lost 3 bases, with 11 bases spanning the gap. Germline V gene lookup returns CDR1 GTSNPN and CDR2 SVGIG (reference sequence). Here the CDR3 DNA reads TGTGCCTGGAGTCAAACTCGTAACAATCAGCCCCAGCATTTT. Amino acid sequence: CAWSQTRNNQPQHF.

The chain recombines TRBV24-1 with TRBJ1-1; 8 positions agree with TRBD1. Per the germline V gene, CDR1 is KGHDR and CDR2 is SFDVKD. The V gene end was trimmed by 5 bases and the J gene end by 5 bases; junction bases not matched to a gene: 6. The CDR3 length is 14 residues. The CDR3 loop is CATSAETGGTEAFF. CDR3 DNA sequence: TGTGCCACCAGTGCCGAAACAGGGGGGACTGAAGCTTTCTTT.

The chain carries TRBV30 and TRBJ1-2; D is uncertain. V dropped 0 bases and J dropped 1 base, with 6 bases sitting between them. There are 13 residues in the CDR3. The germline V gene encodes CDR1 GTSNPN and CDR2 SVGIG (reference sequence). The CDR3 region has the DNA TGTGCCTGGAGTGTACACGGTAACTATGGCTACACCTTC. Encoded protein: CAWSVHGNYGYTF.

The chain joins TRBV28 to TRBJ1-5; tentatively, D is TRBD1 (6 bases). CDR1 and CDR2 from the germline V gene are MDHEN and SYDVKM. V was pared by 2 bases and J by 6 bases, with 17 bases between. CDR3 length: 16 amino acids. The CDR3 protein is CASSLGQGRGGQPQHF. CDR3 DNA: TGTGCCAGCAGTTTAGGTCAGGGGAGGGGAGGTCAGCCCCAGCATTTT.

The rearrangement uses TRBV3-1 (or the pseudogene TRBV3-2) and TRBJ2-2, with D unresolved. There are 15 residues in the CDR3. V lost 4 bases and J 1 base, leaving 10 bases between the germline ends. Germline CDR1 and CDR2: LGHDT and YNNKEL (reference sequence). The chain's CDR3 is CASSPEVWNTGELFF. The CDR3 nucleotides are TGTGCCAGCAGCCCCGAAGTGTGGAACACCGGGGAGCTGTTTTTT.

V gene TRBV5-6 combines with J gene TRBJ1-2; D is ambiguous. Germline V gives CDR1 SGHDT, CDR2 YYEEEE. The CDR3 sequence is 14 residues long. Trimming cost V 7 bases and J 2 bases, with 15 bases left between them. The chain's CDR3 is CASVRGRANYGYTF. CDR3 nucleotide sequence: TGTGCCAGCGTACGAGGAAGGGCCAACTATGGCTACACCTTC.

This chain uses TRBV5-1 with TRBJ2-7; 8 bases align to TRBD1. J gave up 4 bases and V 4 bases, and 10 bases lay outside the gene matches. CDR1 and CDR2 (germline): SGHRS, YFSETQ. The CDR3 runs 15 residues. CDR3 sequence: CASSPNGQGIYEQYF. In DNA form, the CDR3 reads TGCGCCAGCAGCCCAAACGGACAGGGCATTTACGAGCAGTACTTC.

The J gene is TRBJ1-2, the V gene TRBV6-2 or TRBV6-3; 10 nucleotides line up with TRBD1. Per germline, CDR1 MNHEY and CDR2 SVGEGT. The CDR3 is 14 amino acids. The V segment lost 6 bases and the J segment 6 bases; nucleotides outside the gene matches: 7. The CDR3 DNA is TGTGCCAGCAGCCCATTAGGGACAGGGGATGGCTACACCTTC. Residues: CASSPLGTGDGYTF.

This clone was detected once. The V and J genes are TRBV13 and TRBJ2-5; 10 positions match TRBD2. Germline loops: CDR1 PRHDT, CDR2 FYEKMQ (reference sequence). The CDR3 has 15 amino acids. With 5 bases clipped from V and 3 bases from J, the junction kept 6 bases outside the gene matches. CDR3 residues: CASSKSGGAEETQYF. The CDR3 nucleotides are TGTGCCAGCAGCAAAAGCGGGGGGGCTGAAGAGACCCAGTACTTC.

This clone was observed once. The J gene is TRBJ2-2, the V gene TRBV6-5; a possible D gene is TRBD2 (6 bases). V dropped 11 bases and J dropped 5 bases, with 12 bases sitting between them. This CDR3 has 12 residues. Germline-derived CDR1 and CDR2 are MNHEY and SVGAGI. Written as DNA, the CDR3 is TGTGCCTTACGGGGGTCGACCGGGGAGCTGTTTTTT. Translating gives CALRGSTGELFF.

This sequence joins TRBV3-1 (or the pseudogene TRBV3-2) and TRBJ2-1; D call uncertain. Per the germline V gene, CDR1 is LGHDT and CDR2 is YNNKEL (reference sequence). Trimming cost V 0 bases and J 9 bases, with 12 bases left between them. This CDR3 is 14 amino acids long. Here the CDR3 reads CASSQEGSLSEQFF. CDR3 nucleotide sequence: TGTGCCAGCAGCCAAGAGGGTTCGTTGAGTGAGCAGTTCTTC.

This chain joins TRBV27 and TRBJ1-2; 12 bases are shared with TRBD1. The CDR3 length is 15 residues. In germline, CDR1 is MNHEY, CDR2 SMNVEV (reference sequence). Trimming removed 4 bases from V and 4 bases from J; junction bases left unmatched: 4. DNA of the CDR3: TGTGCCAGCAGTTCCCGGGACAGGGGGCTCTATGGCTACACCTTC. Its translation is CASSSRDRGLYGYTF.

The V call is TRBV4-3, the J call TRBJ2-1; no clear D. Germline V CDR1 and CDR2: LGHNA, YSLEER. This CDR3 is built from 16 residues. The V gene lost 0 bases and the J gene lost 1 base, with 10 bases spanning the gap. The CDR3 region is CASSQEPPPSYNEQFF. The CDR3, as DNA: TGCGCCAGCAGCCAAGAACCCCCTCCGTCCTACAATGAGCAGTTCTTC.

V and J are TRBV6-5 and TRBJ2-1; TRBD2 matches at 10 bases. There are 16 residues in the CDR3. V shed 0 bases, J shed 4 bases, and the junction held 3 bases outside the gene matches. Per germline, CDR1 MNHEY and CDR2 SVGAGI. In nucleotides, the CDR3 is TGTGCCAGCAGTTACTCCAGCGGGGGGGCTTACAATGAGCAGTTCTTC. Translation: CASSYSSGGAYNEQFF.

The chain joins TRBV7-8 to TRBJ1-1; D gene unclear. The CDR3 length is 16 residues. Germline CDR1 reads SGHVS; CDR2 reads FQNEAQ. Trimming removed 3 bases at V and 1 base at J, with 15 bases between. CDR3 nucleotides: TGTGCCAGCAGCTTCAACTGGGGATCCACGAACACTGAAGCTTTCTTT. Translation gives CASSFNWGSTNTEAFF.

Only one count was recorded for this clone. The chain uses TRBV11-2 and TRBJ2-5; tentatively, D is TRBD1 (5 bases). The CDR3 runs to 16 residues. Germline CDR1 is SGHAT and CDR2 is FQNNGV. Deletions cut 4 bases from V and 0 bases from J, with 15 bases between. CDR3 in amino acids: CASSSINSRDQETQYF. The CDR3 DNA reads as TGTGCCAGCAGCTCTATAAATTCCAGGGACCAAGAGACCCAGTACTTC.

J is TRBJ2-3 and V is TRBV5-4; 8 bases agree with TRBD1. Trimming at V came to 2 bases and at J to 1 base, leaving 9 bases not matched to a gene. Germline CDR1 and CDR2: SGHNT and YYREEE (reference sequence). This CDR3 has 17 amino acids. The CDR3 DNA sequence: TGTGCCAGCAGCTTCCTTCTGAGGGGACAGGGCACAGATACGCAGTATTTT. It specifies CASSFLLRGQGTDTQYF.

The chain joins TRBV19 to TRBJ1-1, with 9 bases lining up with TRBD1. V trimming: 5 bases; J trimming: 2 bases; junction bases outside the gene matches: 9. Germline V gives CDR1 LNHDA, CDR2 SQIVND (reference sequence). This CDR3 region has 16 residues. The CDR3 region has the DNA TGTGCCAGTAGTCCAATGCCGGGACAGGGTAACACTGAAGCTTTCTTT. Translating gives CASSPMPGQGNTEAFF.

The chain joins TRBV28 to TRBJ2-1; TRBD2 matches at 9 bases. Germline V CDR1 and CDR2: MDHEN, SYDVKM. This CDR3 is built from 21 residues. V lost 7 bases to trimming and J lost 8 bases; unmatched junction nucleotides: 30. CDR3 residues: CASTKARGLAGGPLYRYEQFF. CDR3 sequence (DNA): TGTGCCAGCACTAAAGCGCGGGGTTTGGCGGGAGGGCCGCTATATCGCTATGAGCAGTTCTTC.

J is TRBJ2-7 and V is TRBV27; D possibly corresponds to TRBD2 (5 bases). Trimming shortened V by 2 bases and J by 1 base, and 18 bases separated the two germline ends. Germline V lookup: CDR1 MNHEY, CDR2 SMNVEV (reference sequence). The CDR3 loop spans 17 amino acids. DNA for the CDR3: TGTGCCAGCAGTTTAGCCCCCCCGGGGAGTCCTTCCTACGAGCAGTACTTC. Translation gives CASSLAPPGSPSYEQYF.